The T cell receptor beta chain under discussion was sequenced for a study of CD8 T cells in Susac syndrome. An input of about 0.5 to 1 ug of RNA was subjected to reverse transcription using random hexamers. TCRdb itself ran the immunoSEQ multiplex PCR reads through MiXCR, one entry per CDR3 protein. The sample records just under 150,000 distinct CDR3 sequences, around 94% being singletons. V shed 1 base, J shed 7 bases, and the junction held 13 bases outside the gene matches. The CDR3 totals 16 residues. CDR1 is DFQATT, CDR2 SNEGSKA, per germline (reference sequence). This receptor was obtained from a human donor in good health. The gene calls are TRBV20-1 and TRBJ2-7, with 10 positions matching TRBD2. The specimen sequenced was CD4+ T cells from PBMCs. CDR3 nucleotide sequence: TGCAGTGCTAGAGGGGGTCCAGCGGGAGGGCTAGGTGAGCAGTACTTC. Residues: CSARGGPAGGLGEQYF.